The clone carrying this T cell receptor beta chain appeared a few times. Its antigen remains unknown. The junction differs from germline at one of its ends, possibly a read error. This entry comes from a study of beta chain features in type 1 diabetes. Study outcomes and limitations: Naive, central memory and Treg TCRB repertoires appeared more alike in patients than in healthy donors. Still unanswered here is whether HLA type influences TCRB rearrangement. Insertion counts at VDJ junctions were lower in type 1 diabetes patients, who also showed more deletions there. When Type 1 diabetes patients were examined, their TCRB CDR3s proved moderately but significantly shorter in all four CD4+ subsets.

The investigators reverse transcribed all of the isolated RNA, so they sequenced expressed TCRB transcripts. Measured with immunoSEQ multiplex PCR; TCRdb has only the in-frame clones, and not every one. Here the sample spans nearly 700,000 clones, roughly 13% being singletons. The V gene's germline CDR1 is SGDLS and CDR2 YYNGEE. This CDR3 has 13 residues. The sample comprised naive CD4+ T cells from blood. The receptor's source is a man between 18 and 29 years old with type 1 diabetes. The rearrangement joins TRBV9 to TRBJ1-2; the match to TRBD1 covers 11 bases. The DNA of the CDR3 is TGTGCCAGCAGCGCCGTCCCCGGGACAGGGGGTTTCTTC. Encoded protein: CASSAVPGTGGFF.